The T cell receptor beta chain described here comes from a study of blood T cell repertoires in COVID-19. About the study: Italy, Spain and the United States were the sources of the convalescent and acute COVID-19 samples.

Profiling relied on immunoSEQ multiplex PCR, and the TCRdb table lists in-frame clones only, not all of them. The data show 330,000 or so clones, 80% to 90% seen once. All enrollees were roughly 18 to 95 years old and from 24 US areas. V lost 5 bases and J lost 6, with 17 bases in between. Germline V gene lookup returns CDR1 MDHEN and CDR2 SYDVKM. The CDR3 sequence is 15 residues long. Specimen: PBMCs or T cells enriched from blood (not recorded which). This receptor was identified in a man aged 25-40 years who had recovered from COVID-19. The chain has TRBV28 and TRBJ1-5, with D uncertain. CDR3 coding DNA: TGTGCCAGCAGTAACCTCGAGGGTCTGAGTCAGCCCCAGCATTTT. Amino acids: CASSNLEGLSQPQHF.